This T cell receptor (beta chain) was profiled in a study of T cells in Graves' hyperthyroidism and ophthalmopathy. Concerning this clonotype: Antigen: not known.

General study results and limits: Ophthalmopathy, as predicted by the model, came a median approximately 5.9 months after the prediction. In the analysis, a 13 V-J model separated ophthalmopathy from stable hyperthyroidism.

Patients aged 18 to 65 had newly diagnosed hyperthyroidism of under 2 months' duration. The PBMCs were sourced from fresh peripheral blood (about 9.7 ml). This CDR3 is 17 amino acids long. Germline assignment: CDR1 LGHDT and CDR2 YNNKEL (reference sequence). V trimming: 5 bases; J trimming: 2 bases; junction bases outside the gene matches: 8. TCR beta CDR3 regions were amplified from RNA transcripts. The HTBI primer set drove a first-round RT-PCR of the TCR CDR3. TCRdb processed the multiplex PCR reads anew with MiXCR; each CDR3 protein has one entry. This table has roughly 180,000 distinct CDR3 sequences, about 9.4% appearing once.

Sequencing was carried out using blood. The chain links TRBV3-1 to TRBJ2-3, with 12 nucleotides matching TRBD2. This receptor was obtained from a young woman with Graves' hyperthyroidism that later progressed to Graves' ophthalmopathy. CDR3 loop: CASSSPSGGGLTDTQYF. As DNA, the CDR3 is TGTGCCAGCAGCAGCCCTAGCGGGGGGGGACTCACAGATACGCAGTATTTT.